This T cell receptor (beta chain) was observed in a study of blood T cells in healthy people across ages. Per germline, CDR1 SGHNT and CDR2 YENEEA. The CDR3 consists of 14 residues. Trimming took 5 bases from V and 0 from J, leaving 10 bases between them. Then a second PCR, running about 6 to 12 cycles, was carried out with a sample-barcoded 5' primer and a J-beta primer mix. Via MiXCR, TCRdb re-called the 5' RACE reads, giving one row per CDR3 protein. This sample carries 550,000 to 650,000 distinct CDR3 sequences, roughly 30% of them seen once, and the ten largest clones take about 15%. Sample: blood. The V gene is TRBV11-3, the J gene TRBJ1-1, with a tentative D call TRBD1 (6 bases). This clonotype was obtained from a woman older than 75 in good health. The CDR3 DNA reads TGTGCCAGCAGCACAACAGGGATGAACACTGAAGCTTTCTTT. As protein: CASSTTGMNTEAFF.